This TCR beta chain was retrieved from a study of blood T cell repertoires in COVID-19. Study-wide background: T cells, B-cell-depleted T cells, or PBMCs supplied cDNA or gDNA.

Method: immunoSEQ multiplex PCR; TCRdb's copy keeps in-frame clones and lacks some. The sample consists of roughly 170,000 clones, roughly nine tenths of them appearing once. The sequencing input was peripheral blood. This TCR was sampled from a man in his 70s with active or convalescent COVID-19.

CDR3 amino acids: CASSPRAQGDTEAFF. The CDR3 nucleotides are TGTGCCAGCAGCCCTCGTGCGCAGGGGGACACTGAAGCTTTCTTT. This chain uses TRBV9 with TRBJ1-1, with TRBD1 matching 7 bases. The germline V gene has CDR1 SGDLS and CDR2 YYNGEE. The CDR3 covers 15 residues. V dropped 4 bases and J dropped 3; count of bases not matched to a gene: 9.